The present T cell receptor (beta chain) was sequenced within a study of T-cell memory formation after mild COVID-19. In TCRdb, the 5' RACE reads were re-called with MiXCR into one record per CDR3 protein. The sample has around 430,000 distinct CDR3 sequences, around a sixth seen once. CDR1 is SNHLY, CDR2 FYNNEI, per germline. This CDR3 is 13 amino acids long. The V and J ends lost 4 bases and 6 bases respectively, with 11 bases between them. Concerning this clonotype itself: Antigen unknown.

Study-level findings and limits: Several responding clones turned up in pre-infection memory, indicating that cross-reactive memory may have taken part. Of the contracting clones, CD4+ ones lay mainly in CM and EM, and CD8+ ones in EMRA.

This TCR was recovered from a young man who had mild COVID-19 (a few samples of this study predate the infection). Cell type and time point are not known. The sequencing input was PBMCs or a T cell subset sorted from them (not recorded which). The rearrangement joins TRBV2 to TRBJ2-3, with D unresolved. The CDR3 region has the DNA TGTGCCAGCAGTGCCTCGAACGGGGATACGCAGTATTTT. It yields the protein CASSASNGDTQYF.